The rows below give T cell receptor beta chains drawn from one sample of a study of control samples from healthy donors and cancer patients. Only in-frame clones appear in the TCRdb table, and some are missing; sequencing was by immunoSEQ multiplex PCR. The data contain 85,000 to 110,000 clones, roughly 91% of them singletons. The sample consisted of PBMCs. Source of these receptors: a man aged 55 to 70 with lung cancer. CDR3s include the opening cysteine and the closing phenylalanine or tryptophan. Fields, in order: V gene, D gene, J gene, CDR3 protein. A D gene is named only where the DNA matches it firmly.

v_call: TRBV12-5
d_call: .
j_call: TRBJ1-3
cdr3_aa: CASGLDGGSGNTIYF

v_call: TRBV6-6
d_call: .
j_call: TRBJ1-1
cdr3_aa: CASSSRDKAFF

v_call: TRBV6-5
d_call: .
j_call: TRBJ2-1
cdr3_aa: CASKQGGNEQFF

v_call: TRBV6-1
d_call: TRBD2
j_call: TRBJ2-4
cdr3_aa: CASSELAGGSIGIQYF

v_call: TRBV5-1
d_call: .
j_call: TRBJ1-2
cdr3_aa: CASSLAPGAPDYGYTF

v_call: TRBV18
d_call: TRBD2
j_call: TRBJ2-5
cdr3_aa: CASSPTPSGGAGTQYF

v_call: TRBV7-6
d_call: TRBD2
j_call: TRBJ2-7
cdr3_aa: CASSLEPGTSGGYEQYF

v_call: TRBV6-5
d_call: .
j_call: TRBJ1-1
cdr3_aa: CASRRSGRGTEAFF

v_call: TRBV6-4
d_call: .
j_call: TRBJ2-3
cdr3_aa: CASSDSGATDTDTQYF

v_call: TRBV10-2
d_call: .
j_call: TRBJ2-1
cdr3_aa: CASSASRGRNEQFF

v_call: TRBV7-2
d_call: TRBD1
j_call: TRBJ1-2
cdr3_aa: CASSSQTGSAVDYGYTF

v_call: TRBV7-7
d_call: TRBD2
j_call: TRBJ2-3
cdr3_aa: CASSLSSSGGTDTQYF

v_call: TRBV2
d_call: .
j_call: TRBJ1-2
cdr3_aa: CASSDRRQVLSYGYTF

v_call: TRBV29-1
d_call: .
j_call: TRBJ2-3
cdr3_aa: CSVVGTKQGLLTDTQYF

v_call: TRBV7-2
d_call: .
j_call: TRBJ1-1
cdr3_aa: CASSLEWGRGAFF

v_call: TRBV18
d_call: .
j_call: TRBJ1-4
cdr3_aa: CASSRGIGGHTNEKLFF

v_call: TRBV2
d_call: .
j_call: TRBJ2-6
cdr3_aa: CASSERGSGANVLTF

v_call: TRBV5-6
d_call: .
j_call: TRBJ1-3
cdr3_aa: CASSLARAGNTIYF

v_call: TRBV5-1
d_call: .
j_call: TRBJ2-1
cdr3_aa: CASSLAAVLGEQFF

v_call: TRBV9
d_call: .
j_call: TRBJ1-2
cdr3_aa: CASSALTEGYTF

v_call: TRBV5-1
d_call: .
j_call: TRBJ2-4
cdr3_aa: CASSLEGGEDIQYF

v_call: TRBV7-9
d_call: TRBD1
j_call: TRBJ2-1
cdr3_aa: CASSPGTGDRDEQFF

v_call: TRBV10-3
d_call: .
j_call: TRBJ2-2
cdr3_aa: CAISDWAELNTGELFF

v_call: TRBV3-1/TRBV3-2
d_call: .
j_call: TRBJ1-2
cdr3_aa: CASSPSPGAGGLYGYTF

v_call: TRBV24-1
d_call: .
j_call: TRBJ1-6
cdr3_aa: CATKGEGHSPLHF

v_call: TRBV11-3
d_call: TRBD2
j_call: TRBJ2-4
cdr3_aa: CASGSGGAKNIQYF

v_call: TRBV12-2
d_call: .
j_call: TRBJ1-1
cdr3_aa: CASRNRDSGTEAFF

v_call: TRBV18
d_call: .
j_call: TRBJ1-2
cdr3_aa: CASSPRTASGYTF

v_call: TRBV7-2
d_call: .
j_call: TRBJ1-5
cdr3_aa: CASSLGRGNQPQHF

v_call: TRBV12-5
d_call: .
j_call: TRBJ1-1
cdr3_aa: CASGLEGGARAFF

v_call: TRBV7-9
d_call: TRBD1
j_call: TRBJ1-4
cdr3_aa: CASSQGANEKLFF

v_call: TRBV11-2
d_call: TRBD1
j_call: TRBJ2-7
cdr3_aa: CASSFPGTGTYEQYF

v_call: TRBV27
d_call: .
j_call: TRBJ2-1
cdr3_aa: CASSLRSRGLQYNEQFF

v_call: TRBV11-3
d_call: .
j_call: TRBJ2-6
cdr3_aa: CAIRRTGANVLTF

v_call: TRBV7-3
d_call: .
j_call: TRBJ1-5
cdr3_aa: CASSPAGPNQPQHF

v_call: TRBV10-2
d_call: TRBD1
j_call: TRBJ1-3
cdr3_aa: CASSPQGARGNTIYF

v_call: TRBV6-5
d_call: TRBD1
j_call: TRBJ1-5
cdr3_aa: CATLRDSANQPQHF

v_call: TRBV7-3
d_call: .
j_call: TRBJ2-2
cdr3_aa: CASSLGWGNTGELFF

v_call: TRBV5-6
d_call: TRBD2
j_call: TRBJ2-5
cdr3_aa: CASSLSVQRGGDETQYF

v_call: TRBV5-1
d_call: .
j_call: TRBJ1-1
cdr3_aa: CASSLGLGEGGTEAFF

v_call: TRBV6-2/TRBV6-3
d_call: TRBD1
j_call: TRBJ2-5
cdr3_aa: CASSSTGAETQYF

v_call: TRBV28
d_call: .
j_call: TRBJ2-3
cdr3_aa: CASSFLQGTDTQYF

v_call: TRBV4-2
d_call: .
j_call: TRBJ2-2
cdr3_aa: CASSQGWTANTGELFF

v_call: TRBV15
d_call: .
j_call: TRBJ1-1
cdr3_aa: CATSRGTGRLNTEAFF

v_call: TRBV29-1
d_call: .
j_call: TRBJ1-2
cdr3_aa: CSSPGGVGGYTF

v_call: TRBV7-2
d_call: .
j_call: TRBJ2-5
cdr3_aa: CASSFPPYQETQYF

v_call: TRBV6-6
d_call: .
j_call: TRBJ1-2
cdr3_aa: CASSPSQQNYGYTF

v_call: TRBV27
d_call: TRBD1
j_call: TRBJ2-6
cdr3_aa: CASSPPVVEGAYSGANVLTF

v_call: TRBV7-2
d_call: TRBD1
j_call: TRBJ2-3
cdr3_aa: CASSSQGARSTDTQYF

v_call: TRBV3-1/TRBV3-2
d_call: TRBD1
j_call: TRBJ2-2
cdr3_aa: CASSLRQGTGELFF

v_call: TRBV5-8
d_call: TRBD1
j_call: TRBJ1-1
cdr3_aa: CASRPEPGGEAFF

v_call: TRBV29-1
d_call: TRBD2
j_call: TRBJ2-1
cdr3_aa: CSVGLAGGNRIFF

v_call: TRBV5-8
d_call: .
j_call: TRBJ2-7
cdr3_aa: CASSLERIISYEQYF

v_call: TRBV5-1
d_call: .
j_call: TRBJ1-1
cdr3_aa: CASSLVTGDTEAFF

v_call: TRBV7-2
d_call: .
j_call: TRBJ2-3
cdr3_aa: CASSFTDTQYF